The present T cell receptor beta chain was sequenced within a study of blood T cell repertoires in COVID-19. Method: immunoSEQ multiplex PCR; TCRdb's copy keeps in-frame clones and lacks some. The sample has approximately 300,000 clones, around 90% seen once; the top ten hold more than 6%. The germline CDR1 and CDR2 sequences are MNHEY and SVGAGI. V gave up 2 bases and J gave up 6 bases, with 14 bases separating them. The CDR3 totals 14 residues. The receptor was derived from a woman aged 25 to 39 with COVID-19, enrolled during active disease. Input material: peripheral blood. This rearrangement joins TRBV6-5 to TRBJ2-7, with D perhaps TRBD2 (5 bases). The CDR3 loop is CASSYAPRDFEQYF. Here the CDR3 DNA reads TGTGCCAGCAGTTACGCCCCCCGGGATTTCGAGCAGTACTTC.